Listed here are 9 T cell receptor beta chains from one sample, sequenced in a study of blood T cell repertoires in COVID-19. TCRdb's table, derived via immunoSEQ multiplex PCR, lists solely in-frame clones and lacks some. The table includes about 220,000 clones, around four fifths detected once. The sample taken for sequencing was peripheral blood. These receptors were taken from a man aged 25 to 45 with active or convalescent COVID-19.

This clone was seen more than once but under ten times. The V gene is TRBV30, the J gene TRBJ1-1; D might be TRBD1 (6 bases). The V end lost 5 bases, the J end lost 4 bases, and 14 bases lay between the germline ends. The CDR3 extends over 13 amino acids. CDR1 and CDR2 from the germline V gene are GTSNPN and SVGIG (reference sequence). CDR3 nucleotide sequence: TGTGCCTGGGACAGGCAGGGCGGCACTGAAGCTTTCTTT. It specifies CAWDRQGGTEAFF. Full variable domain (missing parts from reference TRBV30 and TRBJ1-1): SQTIHQWPATLVQPVGSPLSLECTVEGTSNPNLYWYRQAAGRGLQLLFYSVGIGQISSEVPQNLSASRPQDRQFILSSKKLLLSDSGFYLCAWDRQGGTEAFFGQGTRLTVV.

CDR3 sequence: CAGGISGANVLTF. CDR3 DNA: TGTGCCGGAGGTATTTCTGGGGCCAACGTCCTGACTTTC. The chain couples TRBV30 to TRBJ2-6; TRBD2 is a possible D gene (5 bases). CDR1 and CDR2 from the germline V gene are GTSNPN and SVGIG (reference sequence). This CDR3 has 13 residues. V lost 8 bases and J 1 base, leaving 9 bases between the germline ends.

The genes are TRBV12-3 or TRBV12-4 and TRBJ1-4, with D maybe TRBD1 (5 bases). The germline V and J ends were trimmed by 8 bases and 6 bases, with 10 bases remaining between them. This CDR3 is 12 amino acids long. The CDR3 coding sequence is TGTGCCAGCCAGTGGGGCGATGAAAAACTGTTTTTT. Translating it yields CASQWGDEKLFF.

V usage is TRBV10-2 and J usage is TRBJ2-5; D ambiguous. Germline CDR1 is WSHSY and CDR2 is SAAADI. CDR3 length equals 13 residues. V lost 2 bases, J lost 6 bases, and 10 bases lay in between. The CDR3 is CASSENTEKTQYF. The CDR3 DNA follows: TGCGCCAGCAGTGAGAACACGGAGAAGACCCAGTACTTC.

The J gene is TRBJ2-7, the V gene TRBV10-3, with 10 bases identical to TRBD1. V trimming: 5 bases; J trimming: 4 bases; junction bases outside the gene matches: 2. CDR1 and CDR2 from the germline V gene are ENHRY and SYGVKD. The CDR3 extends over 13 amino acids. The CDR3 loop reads CAISWDRGYEQYF. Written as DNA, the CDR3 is TGTGCCATCAGTTGGGACAGGGGTTACGAGCAGTACTTC.

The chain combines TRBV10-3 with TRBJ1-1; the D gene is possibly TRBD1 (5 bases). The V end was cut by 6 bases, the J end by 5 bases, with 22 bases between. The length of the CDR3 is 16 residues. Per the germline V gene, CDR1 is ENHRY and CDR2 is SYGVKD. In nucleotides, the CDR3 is TGTGCCATCAGATCTCAGGTCGGGGGTAGGGGAACTGAAGCTTTCTTT. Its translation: CAIRSQVGGRGTEAFF.

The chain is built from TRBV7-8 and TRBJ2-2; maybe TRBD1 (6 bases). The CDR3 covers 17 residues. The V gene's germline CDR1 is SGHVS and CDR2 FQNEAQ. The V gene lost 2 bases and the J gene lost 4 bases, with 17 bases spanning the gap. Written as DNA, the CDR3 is TGTGCCAGCAGCTTAAGGGATACAGGGTCGGGCACCGGGGAGCTGTTTTTT. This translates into CASSLRDTGSGTGELFF.

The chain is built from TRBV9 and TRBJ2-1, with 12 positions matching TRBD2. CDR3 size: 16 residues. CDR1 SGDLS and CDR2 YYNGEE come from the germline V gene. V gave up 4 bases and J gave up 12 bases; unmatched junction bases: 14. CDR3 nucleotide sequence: TGTGCCAGCAGCCCCCCCGGGACTAGCGGGCCCTCCCGGCAGTTCTTC. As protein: CASSPPGTSGPSRQFF. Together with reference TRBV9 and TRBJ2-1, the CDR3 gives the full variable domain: DSGVTQTPKHLITATGQRVTLRCSPRSGDLSVYWYQQSLDQGLQFLIQYYNGEERAKGNILERFSAQQFPDLHSELNLSSLELGDSALYFCASSPPGTSGPSRQFFGPGTRLTVL.

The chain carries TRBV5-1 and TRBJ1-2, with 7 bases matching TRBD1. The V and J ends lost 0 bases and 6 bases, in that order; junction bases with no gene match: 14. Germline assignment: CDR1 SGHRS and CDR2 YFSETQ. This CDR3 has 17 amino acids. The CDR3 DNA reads TGCGCCAGCAGCTTGGCTGCCGGGAGACAGGGTAGAGATGGCTACACCTTC. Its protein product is CASSLAAGRQGRDGYTF.